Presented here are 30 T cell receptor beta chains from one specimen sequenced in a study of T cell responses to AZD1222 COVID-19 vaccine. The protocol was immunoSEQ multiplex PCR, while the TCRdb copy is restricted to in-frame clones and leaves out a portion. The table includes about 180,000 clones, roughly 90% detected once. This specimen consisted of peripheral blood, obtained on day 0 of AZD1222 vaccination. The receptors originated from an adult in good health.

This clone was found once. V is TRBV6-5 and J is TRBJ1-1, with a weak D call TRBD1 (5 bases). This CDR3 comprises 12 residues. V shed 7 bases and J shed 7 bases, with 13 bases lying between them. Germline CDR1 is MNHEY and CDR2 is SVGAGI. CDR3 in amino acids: CASISYRLEAFF. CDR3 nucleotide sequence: TGTGCCAGCATCTCCTACAGGCTTGAAGCTTTCTTT.

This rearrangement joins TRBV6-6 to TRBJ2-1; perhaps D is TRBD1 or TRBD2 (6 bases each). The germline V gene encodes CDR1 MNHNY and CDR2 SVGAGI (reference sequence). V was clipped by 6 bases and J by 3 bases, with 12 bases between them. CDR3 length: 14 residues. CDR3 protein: CASRLQGGYNEQFF. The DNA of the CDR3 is TGTGCCAGCAGGTTACAGGGAGGCTACAATGAGCAGTTCTTC.

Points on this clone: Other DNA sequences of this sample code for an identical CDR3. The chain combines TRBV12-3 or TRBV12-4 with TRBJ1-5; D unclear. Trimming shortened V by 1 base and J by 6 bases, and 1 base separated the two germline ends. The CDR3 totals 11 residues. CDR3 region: CASSLVQPQHF. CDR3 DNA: TGTGCCAGCAGTTTAGTTCAGCCCCAGCATTTT.

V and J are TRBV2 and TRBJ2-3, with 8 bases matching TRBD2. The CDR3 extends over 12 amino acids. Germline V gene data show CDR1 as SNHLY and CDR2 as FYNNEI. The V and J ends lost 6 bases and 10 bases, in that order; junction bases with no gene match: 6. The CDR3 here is CASRQGLGAQYF. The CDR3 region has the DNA TGTGCCAGCAGACAGGGACTAGGTGCGCAGTATTTT.

This CDR3 reads CASYHGNTEAFF. The CDR3 DNA reads TGTGCCAGCTATCACGGTAACACTGAAGCTTTCTTT. V usage is TRBV2 and J usage is TRBJ1-1; D not certain. Germline V gives CDR1 SNHLY, CDR2 FYNNEI. There are 12 residues in the CDR3. Trimming removed 8 bases from V and 2 bases from J, with 9 bases in between.

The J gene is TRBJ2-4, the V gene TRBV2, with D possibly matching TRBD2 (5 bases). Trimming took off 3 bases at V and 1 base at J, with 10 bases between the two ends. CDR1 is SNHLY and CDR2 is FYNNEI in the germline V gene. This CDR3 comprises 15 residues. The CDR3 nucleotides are TGTGCCAGCAGTGATCGGTCGGGGGCCAAAAACATTCAGTACTTC. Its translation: CASSDRSGAKNIQYF.

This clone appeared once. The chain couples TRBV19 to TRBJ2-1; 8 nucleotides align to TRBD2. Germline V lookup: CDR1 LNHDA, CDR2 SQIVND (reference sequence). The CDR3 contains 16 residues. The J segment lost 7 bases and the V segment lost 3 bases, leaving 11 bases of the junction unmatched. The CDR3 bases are TGTGCCAGTAGTATCCCCAGCGGGAGTCGAAGGAATGAGCAGTTCTTC. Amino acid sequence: CASSIPSGSRRNEQFF.

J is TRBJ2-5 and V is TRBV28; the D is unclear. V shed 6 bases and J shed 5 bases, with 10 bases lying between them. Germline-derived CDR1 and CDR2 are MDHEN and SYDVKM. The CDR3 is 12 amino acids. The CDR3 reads CASSLTRETQYF. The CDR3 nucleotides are TGTGCCAGCAGCCTTACTCGGGAGACCCAGTACTTC. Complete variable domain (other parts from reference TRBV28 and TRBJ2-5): DVKVTQSSRYLVKRTGEKVFLECVQDMDHENMFWYRQDPGLGLRLIYFSYDVKMKEKGDIPEGYSVSREKKERFSLILESASTNQTSMYLCASSLTRETQYFGPGTRLLVL.

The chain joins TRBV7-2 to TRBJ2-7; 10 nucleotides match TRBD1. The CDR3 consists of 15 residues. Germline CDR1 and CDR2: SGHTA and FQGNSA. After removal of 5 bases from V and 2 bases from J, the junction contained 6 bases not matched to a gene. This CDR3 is CASSRGQGNTYEQYF. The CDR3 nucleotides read TGTGCCAGCAGCCGGGGACAGGGGAACACCTACGAGCAGTACTTC.

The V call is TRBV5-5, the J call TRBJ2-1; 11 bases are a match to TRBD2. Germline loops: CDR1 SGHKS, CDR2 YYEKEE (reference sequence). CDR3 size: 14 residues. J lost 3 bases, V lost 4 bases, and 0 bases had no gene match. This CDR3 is CASSGLAGYNEQFF. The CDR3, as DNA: TGTGCCAGCAGCGGACTAGCGGGCTACAATGAGCAGTTCTTC.

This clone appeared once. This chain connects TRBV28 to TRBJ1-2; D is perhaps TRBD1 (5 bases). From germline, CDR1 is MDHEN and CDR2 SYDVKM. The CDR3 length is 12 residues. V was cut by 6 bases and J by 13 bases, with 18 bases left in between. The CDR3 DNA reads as TGTGCCAGCAGCACCGGGACGCGATATTGCACCTTC. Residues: CASSTGTRYCTF.

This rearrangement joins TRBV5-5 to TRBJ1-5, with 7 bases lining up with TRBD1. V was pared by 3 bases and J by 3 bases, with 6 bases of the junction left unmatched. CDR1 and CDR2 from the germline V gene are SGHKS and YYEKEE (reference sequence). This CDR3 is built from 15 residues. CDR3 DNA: TGTGCCAGCAGCTCCCCCGGGACAGACAATCAGCCCCAGCATTTT. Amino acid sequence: CASSSPGTDNQPQHF.

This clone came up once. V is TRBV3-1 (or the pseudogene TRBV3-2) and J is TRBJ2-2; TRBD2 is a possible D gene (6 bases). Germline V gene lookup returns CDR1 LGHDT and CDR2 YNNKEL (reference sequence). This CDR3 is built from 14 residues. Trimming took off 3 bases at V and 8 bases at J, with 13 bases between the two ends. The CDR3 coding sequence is TGTGCCAGCAGCCACACGGGACTTTGGGGGGAGCTGTTTTTT. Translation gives CASSHTGLWGELFF.

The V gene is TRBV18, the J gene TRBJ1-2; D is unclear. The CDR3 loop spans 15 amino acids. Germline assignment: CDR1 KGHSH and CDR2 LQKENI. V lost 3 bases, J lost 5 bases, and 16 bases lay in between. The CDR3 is CASSPSLQDEYGYTF. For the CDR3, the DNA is TGTGCCAGCTCACCCTCGTTGCAGGACGAATATGGCTACACCTTC.

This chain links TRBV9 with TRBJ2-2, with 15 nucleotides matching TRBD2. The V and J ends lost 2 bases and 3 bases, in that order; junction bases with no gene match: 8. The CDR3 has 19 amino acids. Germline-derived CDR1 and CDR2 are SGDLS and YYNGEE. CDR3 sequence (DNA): TGTGCCAGCAGCGTTGGACTAGCGGGAGGGCTGGGGGACACCGGGGAGCTGTTTTTT. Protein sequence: CASSVGLAGGLGDTGELFF.

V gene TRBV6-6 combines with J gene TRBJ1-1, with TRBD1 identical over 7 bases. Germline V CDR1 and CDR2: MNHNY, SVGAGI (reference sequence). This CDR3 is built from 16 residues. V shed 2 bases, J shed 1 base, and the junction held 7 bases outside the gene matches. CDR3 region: CASSYASTGENTEAFF. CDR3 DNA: TGTGCCAGCAGTTACGCATCCACAGGGGAGAACACTGAAGCTTTCTTT.

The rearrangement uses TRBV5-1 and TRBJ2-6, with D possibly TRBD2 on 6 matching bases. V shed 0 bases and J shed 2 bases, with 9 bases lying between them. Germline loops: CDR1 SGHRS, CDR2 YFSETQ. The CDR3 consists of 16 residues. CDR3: CASSLAGGTGANVLTF. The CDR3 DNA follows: TGCGCCAGCAGCTTGGCCGGGGGTACTGGGGCCAACGTCCTGACTTTC.

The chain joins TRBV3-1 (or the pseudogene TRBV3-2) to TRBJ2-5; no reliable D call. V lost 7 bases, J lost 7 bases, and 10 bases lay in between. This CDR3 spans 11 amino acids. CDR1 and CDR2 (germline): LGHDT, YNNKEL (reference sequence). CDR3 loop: CASNRGGTQYF. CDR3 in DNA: TGTGCCAGCAATCGCGGTGGGACCCAGTACTTC.

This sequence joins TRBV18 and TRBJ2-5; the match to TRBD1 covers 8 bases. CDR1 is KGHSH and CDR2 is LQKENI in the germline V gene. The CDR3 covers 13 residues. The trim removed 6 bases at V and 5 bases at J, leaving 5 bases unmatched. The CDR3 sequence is CASSPAGGETQYF. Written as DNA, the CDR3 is TGTGCCAGCTCGCCGGCAGGGGGCGAGACCCAGTACTTC.

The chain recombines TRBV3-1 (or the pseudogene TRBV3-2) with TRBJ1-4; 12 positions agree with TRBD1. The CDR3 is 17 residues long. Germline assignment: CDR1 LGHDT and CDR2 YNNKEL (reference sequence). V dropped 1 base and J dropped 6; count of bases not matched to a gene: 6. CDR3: CASSQVGTGGADEKLFF. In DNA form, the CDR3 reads TGTGCCAGCAGCCAAGTCGGGACAGGGGGCGCGGATGAAAAACTGTTTTTT.

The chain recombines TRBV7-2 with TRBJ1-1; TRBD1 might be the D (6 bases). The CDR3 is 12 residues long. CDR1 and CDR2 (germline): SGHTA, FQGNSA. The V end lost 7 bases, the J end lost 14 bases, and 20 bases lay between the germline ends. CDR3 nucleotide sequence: TGTGCCAGCACCCTCCCAGGGGCCCTTCCCTTCTTT. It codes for CASTLPGALPFF.

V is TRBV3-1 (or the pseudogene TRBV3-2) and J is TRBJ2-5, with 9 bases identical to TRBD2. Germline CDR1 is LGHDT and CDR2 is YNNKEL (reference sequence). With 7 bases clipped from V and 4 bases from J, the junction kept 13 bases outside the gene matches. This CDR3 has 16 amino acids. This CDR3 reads CASTQLASGKRETQYF. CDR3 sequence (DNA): TGTGCCAGCACCCAGCTGGCTAGCGGGAAGAGAGAGACCCAGTACTTC.

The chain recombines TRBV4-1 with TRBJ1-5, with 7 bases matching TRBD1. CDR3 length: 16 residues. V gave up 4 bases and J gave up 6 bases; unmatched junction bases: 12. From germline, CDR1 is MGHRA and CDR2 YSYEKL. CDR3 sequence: CASSPQQRQGGQPQHF. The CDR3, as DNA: TGCGCCAGCAGCCCCCAGCAGCGACAGGGCGGTCAGCCCCAGCATTTT.

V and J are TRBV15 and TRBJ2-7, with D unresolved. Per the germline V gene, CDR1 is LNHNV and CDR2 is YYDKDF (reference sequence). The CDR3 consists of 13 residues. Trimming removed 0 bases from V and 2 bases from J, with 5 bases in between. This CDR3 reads CATSRDRTYEQYF. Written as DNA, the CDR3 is TGTGCCACCAGCAGAGACCGAACCTACGAGCAGTACTTC.

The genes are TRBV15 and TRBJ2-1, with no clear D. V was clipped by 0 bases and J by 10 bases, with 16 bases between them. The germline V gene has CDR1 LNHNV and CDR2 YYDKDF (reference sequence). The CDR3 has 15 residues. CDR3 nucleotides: TGTGCCACCAGCAGAGATTCGATTTCAGAGGAAGAGCAGTTCTTC. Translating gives CATSRDSISEEEQFF.

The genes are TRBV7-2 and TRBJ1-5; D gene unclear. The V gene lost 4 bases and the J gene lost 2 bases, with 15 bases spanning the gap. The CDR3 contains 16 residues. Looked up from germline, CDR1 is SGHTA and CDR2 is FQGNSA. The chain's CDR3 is CASSSEGLIGNQPQHF. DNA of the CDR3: TGTGCCAGCAGCTCCGAAGGACTGATAGGCAATCAGCCCCAGCATTTT. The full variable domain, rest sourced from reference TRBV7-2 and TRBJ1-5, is GAGVSQSPSNKVTEKGKDVELRCDPISGHTALYWYRQSLGQGLEFLIYFQGNSAPDKSGLPSDRFSAERTGGSVSTLTIQRTQQEDSAVYLCASSSEGLIGNQPQHFGDGTRLSIL.

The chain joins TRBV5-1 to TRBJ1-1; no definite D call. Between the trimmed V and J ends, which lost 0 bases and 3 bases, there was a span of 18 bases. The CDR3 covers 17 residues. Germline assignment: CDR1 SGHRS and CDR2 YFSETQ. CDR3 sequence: CASSLVWGGVADTEAFF. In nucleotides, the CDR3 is TGCGCCAGCAGCTTGGTGTGGGGTGGTGTCGCGGACACTGAAGCTTTCTTT.

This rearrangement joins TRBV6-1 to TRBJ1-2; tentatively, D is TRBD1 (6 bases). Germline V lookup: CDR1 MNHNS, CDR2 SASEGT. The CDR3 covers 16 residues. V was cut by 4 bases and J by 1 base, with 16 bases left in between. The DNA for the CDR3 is TGTGCCAGCAGTGCCGGGACACCTATCCGTAACTATGGCTACACCTTC. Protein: CASSAGTPIRNYGYTF.

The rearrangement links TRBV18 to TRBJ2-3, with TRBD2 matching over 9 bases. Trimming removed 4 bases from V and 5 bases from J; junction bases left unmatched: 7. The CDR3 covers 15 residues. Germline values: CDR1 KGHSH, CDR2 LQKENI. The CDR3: CASSRDPAGGDTQYF. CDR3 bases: TGTGCCAGCTCACGTGATCCAGCGGGAGGAGATACGCAGTATTTT.

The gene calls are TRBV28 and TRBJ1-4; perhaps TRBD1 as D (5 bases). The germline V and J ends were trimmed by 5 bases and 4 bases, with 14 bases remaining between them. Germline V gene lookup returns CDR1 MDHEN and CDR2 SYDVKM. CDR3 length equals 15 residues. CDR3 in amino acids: CASSLGRDYNEKLFF. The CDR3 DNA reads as TGTGCCAGCAGTCTCGGCAGGGACTATAATGAAAAACTGTTTTTT.